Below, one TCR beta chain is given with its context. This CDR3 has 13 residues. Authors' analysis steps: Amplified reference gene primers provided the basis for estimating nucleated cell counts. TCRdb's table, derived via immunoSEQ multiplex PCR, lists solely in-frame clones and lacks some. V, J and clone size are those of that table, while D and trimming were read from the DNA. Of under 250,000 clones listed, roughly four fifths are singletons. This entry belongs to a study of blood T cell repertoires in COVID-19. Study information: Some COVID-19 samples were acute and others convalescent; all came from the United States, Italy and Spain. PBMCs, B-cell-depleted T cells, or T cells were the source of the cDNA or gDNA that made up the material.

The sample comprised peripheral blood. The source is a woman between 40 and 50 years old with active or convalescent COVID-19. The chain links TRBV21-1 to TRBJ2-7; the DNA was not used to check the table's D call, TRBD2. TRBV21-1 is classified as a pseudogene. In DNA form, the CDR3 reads TGTGCCACCGTCCTAGCGGAAACCTACGAGCAGTACTTC. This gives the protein CATVLAETYEQYF.